This entry describes one T cell receptor beta chain. What it binds is unknown. The data belong to a study of shared clonotypes between healthy human individuals. Notes on the study in general: Non-shared clonotypes had lower generation probabilities than those shared by all four donors.

The authors distributed each subset's genomic DNA evenly over several immunoSEQ plates. Only in-frame clones appear in the TCRdb table, and some are missing; sequencing was by immunoSEQ multiplex PCR. The sample holds about 1.5 million clones, around 97% seen once. The germline V gene has CDR1 SNHLY and CDR2 FYNNEI. The CDR3 sequence is 14 residues long. V lost 8 bases and J 1 base, leaving 13 bases between the germline ends. Sequencing input: naive CD4+ T cells sorted from blood. Subset meaning: CD45RA+ positively selected. The TCR sequence derives from a man in his thirties or forties in good health. The rearrangement uses TRBV2 and TRBJ2-3; possibly TRBD1 or TRBD2 for D (5 bases each). The CDR3 coding sequence is TGTGCCAGCGGAGGACAAGGAGGCACAGATACGCAGTATTTT. This encodes CASGGQGGTDTQYF.